The 8 T cell receptor beta chains below were found in one sample sequenced in a study of CD8+ T cells in alopecia areata. Sequencing used cDNA as its template, made by extracting RNA and reverse transcribing it. Using immunoSEQ multiplex PCR, the repertoire was profiled, and TCRdb retains in-frame clones only, with some absent. The repertoire holds a few hundred thousand clones, with 45% to 70% as singletons. The treatment: oral pan-JAK inhibitor, 5-10 mg twice daily. Sequencing was performed on CD4+ T cells sorted from blood, taken at approximately week 52, from a patient treated with tofacitinib. These receptors were taken from a human donor with alopecia areata.

The chain recombines TRBV9 with TRBJ2-1; no reliable D call. With 4 bases removed from V and 5 bases from J, the gap between germline ends came to 16 bases. The CDR3 runs 15 residues. Germline assignment: CDR1 SGDLS and CDR2 YYNGEE. DNA for the CDR3: TGTGCCAGCAGCCTAGAGGTCCTAGGACACAATGAGCAGTTCTTC. Amino acids: CASSLEVLGHNEQFF.

This clone was picked up a small number of times. The chain links TRBV30 to TRBJ2-3; perhaps D is TRBD1 or TRBD2 (5 bases each). The CDR3 spans 15 residues. Per the germline V gene, CDR1 is GTSNPN and CDR2 is SVGIG (reference sequence). Trimming took 3 bases from V and 3 from J, leaving 16 bases between them. CDR3 amino acids: CAWRAGTTLTDTQYF. The CDR3 nucleotides are TGTGCCTGGAGGGCCGGGACCACATTAACAGATACGCAGTATTTT.

In this sample, this clone turned up a few times. The rearrangement links TRBV25-1 to TRBJ1-1; D is unclear. The V and J ends lost 5 bases and 1 base respectively, with 8 bases between them. This CDR3 is 13 amino acids long. Germline-derived CDR1 and CDR2 are MGHDK and SYGVNS. The CDR3 loop reads CASSYTANTEAFF. Written as DNA, the CDR3 is TGTGCCAGCAGTTACACAGCGAACACTGAAGCTTTCTTT.

The rearrangement joins TRBV2 to TRBJ1-5, with TRBD1 matching 8 bases. The V and J ends lost 3 bases and 6 bases, in that order; junction bases with no gene match: 7. Germline lookup yields CDR1 SNHLY and CDR2 FYNNEI. There are 15 residues in the CDR3. The CDR3 reads CASSEGQVPGQPQHF. CDR3 sequence (DNA): TGTGCCAGCAGTGAGGGACAGGTCCCGGGTCAGCCCCAGCATTTT.

V usage is TRBV29-1 and J usage is TRBJ2-5; tentative D call: TRBD1 (5 bases). Germline CDR1 reads SQVTM; CDR2 reads ANQGSEA. The ends were cut back, 7 bases at V and 2 bases at J, with 14 bases in the middle. The length of the CDR3 is 13 residues. The CDR3 sequence: CSARETQQETQYF. In nucleotides, the CDR3 is TGCAGCGCCAGGGAAACACAACAAGAGACCCAGTACTTC.

This chain uses TRBV5-6 with TRBJ1-1; 7 nucleotides align to TRBD1. Germline-derived CDR1 and CDR2 are SGHDT and YYEEEE. V was pared by 6 bases and J by 1 base, with 3 bases of the junction left unmatched. The CDR3 sequence is 13 residues long. DNA for the CDR3: TGTGCCAGCAACGGACAGGCGAACACTGAAGCTTTCTTT. Residues: CASNGQANTEAFF.

The chain combines TRBV7-3 with TRBJ1-5; D is perhaps TRBD1 (5 bases). V gave up 3 bases and J gave up 3 bases, with 12 bases separating them. The CDR3 length is 15 residues. Looked up from germline, CDR1 is SGHTA and CDR2 is FQGTGA. CDR3 coding DNA: TGTGCCAGCAGCTTTCAATGGGGGTTCAATCAGCCCCAGCATTTT. Its translation is CASSFQWGFNQPQHF.

The chain carries TRBV30 and TRBJ2-7; TRBD1 is a possible D gene (6 bases). CDR1 is GTSNPN and CDR2 is SVGIG in the germline V gene (reference sequence). CDR3 length equals 11 residues. V was shortened by 3 bases and J by 7 bases, with 10 bases between the two germline ends. The CDR3 DNA sequence: TGTGCCTGGAGCACAGGGATAGAGCAGTACTTC. Translation gives CAWSTGIEQYF.